These 12 T cell receptor beta chains were sequenced from one sample in a study of cytomegalovirus exposure and HLA in healthy donors. In the PCR, 60 Vbeta and 13 Jbeta primers were used. Method: immunoSEQ multiplex PCR; TCRdb's copy keeps in-frame clones and lacks some. The data contain some 150,000 clones, 60% to 75% of them singletons. The sample taken for sequencing was PBMCs. The origin of the receptors is a man in his late teens or twenties in good health and CMV-seronegative.

This clone was picked up a small number of times. The chain combines TRBV2 with TRBJ2-5, with D perhaps matching TRBD2 (6 bases). Germline V gene data show CDR1 as SNHLY and CDR2 as FYNNEI. V lost 7 bases to trimming and J lost 1 base, with 13 bases between them. The CDR3 spans 14 residues. DNA of the CDR3: TGTGCCAGCAATGGAGGGCTACTCCAAGAGACCCAGTACTTC. It encodes CASNGGLLQETQYF.

The gene calls are TRBV28 and TRBJ1-2, with D maybe TRBD1 (5 bases). Germline V CDR1 and CDR2: MDHEN, SYDVKM. This CDR3 comprises 18 residues. The V end lost 4 bases, the J end lost 2 bases, and 23 bases lay between the germline ends. The DNA of the CDR3 is TGTGCCAGCAGTTACCCCTTAAGGGGAGGCGGAGCGAACTATGGCTACACCTTC. It is translated as CASSYPLRGGGANYGYTF.

The chain recombines TRBV7-7 with TRBJ2-5, with D perhaps matching TRBD1 (5 bases). The germline V and J ends were trimmed by 5 bases and 3 bases, with 16 bases remaining between them. This CDR3 is built from 15 residues. CDR1 and CDR2 (germline): SSHAT, FNYEAQ (reference sequence). The CDR3 DNA is TGTGCCAGCAGCAATAGGGGCAGCTCGGAAGAGACCCAGTACTTC. Translated, it gives CASSNRGSSEETQYF.

V is TRBV15 and J is TRBJ1-5; 7 bases align to TRBD1. This CDR3 is built from 16 residues. Losses at the gene ends were 0 bases for V and 8 bases for J; bases not matched to a gene: 10. From germline, CDR1 is LNHNV and CDR2 YYDKDF (reference sequence). In DNA form, the CDR3 reads TGTGCCACCAGCAGAGATCGAGGGGGCGCAGAGAAGCCCCAGCATTTT. As protein: CATSRDRGGAEKPQHF.

The J gene is TRBJ2-1, the V gene TRBV11-2; no definite D call. The V gene lost 4 bases and the J gene lost 3 bases, with 13 bases spanning the gap. This CDR3 region has 15 residues. The germline V gene has CDR1 SGHAT and CDR2 FQNNGV. The CDR3 here is CASSSFEALYNEQFF. DNA of the CDR3: TGTGCCAGCAGCTCGTTCGAGGCCCTCTACAATGAGCAGTTCTTC.

The V gene is TRBV15, the J gene TRBJ2-1; D gene uncertain. Trimming shortened V by 0 bases and J by 7 bases, and 4 bases separated the two germline ends. Germline assignment: CDR1 LNHNV and CDR2 YYDKDF (reference sequence). The CDR3 runs to 12 residues. The CDR3 sequence is CATSRDSNEQFF. For the CDR3, the DNA is TGTGCCACCAGCAGAGATTCGAATGAGCAGTTCTTC. Full variable domain (outside the CDR3, taken from reference TRBV15 and TRBJ2-1): DAMVIQNPRYQVTQFGKPVTLSCSQTLNHNVMYWYQQKSSQAPKLLFHYYDKDFNNEADTPDNFQSRRPNTSFCFLDIRSPGLGDTAMYLCATSRDSNEQFFGPGTRLTVL.

J is TRBJ1-5 and V is TRBV19, with D hard to call. V was cut by 1 base and J by 7 bases, with 14 bases left in between. The CDR3 is made up of 15 amino acids. Germline CDR1 is LNHDA and CDR2 is SQIVND (reference sequence). CDR3 sequence: CASSIAGVYNQPQHF. The CDR3 nucleotides are TGTGCCAGTAGTATAGCCGGAGTTTACAACCAGCCCCAGCATTTT.

The J gene is TRBJ2-5, the V gene TRBV27, with TRBD1 identical over 8 bases. Trimming cost V 5 bases and J 5 bases; bases outside gene matches: 13. CDR3 length equals 16 residues. CDR1 and CDR2 (germline): MNHEY, SMNVEV (reference sequence). Here the CDR3 reads CASSPWTGLPGETQYF. DNA for the CDR3: TGTGCCAGCAGTCCGTGGACAGGGCTCCCTGGGGAGACCCAGTACTTC.

V is TRBV21-1 and J is TRBJ1-4; the table gives TRBD1 as D, unverified against the DNA. TRBV21-1 is tagged as a pseudogene. This CDR3 region has 16 residues. The CDR3 region has the DNA TGTGCCAGCAGCAAGTCGCACAGTGCAACTAATGAAAAACTGTTTTTT. Amino acid sequence: CASSKSHSATNEKLFF.

The chain combines TRBV19 with TRBJ2-7, with 9 positions matching TRBD2. Trimming at V came to 3 bases and at J to 0 bases, leaving 6 bases not matched to a gene. The CDR3 consists of 16 residues. Germline V lookup: CDR1 LNHDA, CDR2 SQIVND (reference sequence). CDR3 sequence reads: CASSMIAGAPSYEQYF. CDR3 nucleotide sequence: TGTGCCAGTAGTATGATAGCGGGGGCCCCCTCCTACGAGCAGTACTTC.

This chain joins TRBV29-1 and TRBJ1-1; 8 bases are a match to TRBD1. CDR3 length: 16 residues. CDR1 is SQVTM and CDR2 is ANQGSEA in the germline V gene. The ends lost 4 bases at V and 0 bases at J; junction bases unmatched: 10. CDR3 in DNA: TGCAGCGTTGGGGGCGGCAGGGGGCGTTTGAACACTGAAGCTTTCTTT. Encoded protein: CSVGGGRGRLNTEAFF. Full variable domain (outside the CDR3, taken from reference TRBV29-1 and TRBJ1-1): SAVISQKPSRDICQRGTSLTIQCQVDSQVTMMFWYRQQPGQSLTLIATANQGSEATYESGFVIDKFPISRPNLTFSTLTVSNMSPEDSSIYLCSVGGGRGRLNTEAFFGQGTRLTVV.

The chain employs TRBV19 and TRBJ1-2; D possibly corresponds to TRBD1 (5 bases). CDR1 and CDR2 (germline): LNHDA, SQIVND (reference sequence). V lost 0 bases to trimming and J lost 7 bases, with 15 bases between them. The CDR3 has 15 amino acids. Written as DNA, the CDR3 is TGTGCCAGTAGTATAGATAGACGGGGGGTCTCTGGCTACACCTTC. Residues: CASSIDRRGVSGYTF.